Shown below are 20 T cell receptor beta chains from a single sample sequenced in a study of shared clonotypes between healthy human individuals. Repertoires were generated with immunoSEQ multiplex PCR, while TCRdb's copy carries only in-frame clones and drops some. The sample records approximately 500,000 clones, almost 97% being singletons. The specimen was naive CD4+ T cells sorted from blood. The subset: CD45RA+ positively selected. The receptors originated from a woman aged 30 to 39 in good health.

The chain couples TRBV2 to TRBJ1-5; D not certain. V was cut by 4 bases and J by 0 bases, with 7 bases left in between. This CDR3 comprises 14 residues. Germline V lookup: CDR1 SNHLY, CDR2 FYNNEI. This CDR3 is CASSGGYSNQPQHF. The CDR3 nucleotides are TGTGCCAGCAGTGGCGGGTATAGCAATCAGCCCCAGCATTTT.

The CDR3 protein is CATGLAGHNEQFF. In DNA form, the CDR3 reads TGTGCCACCGGACTAGCGGGCCACAATGAGCAGTTCTTC. This chain connects TRBV10-3 to TRBJ2-1, with 11 bases aligning to TRBD2. The CDR3 contains 13 residues. Germline CDR1 reads ENHRY; CDR2 reads SYGVKD. The V segment lost 10 bases and the J segment 5 bases; nucleotides outside the gene matches: 4.

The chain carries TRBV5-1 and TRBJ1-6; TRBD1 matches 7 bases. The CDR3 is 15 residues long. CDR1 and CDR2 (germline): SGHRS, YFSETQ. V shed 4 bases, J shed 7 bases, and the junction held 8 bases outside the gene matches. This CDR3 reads CASSPLDRDNSPLHF. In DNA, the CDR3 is TGCGCCAGCAGCCCCCTCGACAGGGACAATTCACCCCTCCACTTT. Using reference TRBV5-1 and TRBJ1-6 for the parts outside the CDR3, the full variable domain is KAGVTQTPRYLIKTRGQQVTLSCSPISGHRSVSWYQQTPGQGLQFLFEYFSETQRNKGNFPGRFSGRQFSNSRSEMNVSTLELGDSALYLCASSPLDRDNSPLHFGNGTRLTVT.

Here the CDR3 DNA reads TGTGCCAGCAGCCGATCACCGGGACAGGAGAATGAAAAACTGTTTTTT. Translated, it gives CASSRSPGQENEKLFF. J is TRBJ1-4 and V is TRBV4-2; 8 bases map to TRBD1. The junction had 9 bases not matched to a gene; V was cut back by 4 bases and J by 5 bases. The CDR3 consists of 16 residues. From germline, CDR1 is LGHNA and CDR2 YNFKEQ.

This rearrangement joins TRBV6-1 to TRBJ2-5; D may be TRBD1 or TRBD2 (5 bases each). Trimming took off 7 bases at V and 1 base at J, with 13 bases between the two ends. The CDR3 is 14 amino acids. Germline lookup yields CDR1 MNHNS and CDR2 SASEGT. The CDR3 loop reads CASTSGTAQETQYF. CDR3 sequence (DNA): TGTGCCAGCACCTCCGGGACGGCCCAAGAGACCCAGTACTTC.

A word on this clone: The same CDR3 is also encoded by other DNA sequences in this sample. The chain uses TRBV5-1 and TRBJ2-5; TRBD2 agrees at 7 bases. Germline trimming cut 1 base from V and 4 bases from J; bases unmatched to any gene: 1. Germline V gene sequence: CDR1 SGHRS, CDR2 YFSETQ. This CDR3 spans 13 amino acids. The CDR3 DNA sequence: TGCGCCAGCAGCTTGCGGGAGGCAGAGACCCAGTACTTC. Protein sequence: CASSLREAETQYF.

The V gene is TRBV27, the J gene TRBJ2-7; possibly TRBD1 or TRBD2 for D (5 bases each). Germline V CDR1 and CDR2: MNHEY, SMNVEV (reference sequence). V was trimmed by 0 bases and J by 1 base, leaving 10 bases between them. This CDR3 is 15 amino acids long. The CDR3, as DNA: TGTGCCAGCAGTTTATCTCAGGGACCGTCCTACGAGCAGTACTTC. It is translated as CASSLSQGPSYEQYF.

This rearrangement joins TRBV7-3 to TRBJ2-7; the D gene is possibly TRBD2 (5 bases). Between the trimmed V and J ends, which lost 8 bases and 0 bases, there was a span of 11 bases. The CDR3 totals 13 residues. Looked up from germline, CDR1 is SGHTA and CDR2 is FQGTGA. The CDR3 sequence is CASGRGISYEQYF. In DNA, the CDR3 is TGTGCCAGCGGGAGAGGGATCTCCTACGAGCAGTACTTC.

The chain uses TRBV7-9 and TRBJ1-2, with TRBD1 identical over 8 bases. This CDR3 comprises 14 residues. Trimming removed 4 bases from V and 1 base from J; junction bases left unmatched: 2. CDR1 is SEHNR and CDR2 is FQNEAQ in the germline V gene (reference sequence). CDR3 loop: CASSSTGDNYGYTF. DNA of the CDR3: TGTGCCAGCAGCTCGACAGGGGATAACTATGGCTACACCTTC.

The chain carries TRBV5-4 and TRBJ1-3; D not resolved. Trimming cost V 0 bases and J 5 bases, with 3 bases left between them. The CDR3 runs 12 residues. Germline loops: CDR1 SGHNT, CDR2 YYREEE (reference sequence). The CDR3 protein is CASSLGRNTIYF. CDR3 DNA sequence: TGTGCCAGCAGCTTGGGTCGAAACACCATATATTTT.

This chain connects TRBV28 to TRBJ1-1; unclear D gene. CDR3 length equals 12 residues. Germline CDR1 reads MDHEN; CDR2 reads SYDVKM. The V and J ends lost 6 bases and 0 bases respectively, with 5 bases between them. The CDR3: CASRGLNTEAFF. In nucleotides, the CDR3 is TGTGCCAGCAGGGGGTTGAACACTGAAGCTTTCTTT.

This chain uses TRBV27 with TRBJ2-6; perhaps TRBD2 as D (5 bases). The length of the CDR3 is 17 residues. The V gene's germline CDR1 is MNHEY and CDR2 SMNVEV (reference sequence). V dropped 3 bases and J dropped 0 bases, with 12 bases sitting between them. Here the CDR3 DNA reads TGTGCCAGCAGTTTCCGGGAACGGACCTCTGGGGCCAACGTCCTGACTTTC. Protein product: CASSFRERTSGANVLTF.

CDR3 region: CASSLLETQYF. The CDR3 nucleotides are TGTGCCAGCAGCTTACTCGAGACCCAGTACTTC. V usage is TRBV11-2 and J usage is TRBJ2-5; D uncertain. V was pared by 2 bases and J by 5 bases, with 3 bases between. The germline gives CDR1 SGHAT, CDR2 FQNNGV. This CDR3 is built from 11 residues.

This chain's CDR3 is CASSLSGRPGDEQFF. The CDR3 DNA reads TGTGCCAGCAGTTTAAGCGGGAGGCCGGGGGATGAGCAGTTCTTC. V gene TRBV27 combines with J gene TRBJ2-1; 9 bases agree with TRBD2. V lost 2 bases and J lost 8; bases outside the gene matches: 7. Per the germline V gene, CDR1 is MNHEY and CDR2 is SMNVEV (reference sequence). This CDR3 has 15 amino acids.

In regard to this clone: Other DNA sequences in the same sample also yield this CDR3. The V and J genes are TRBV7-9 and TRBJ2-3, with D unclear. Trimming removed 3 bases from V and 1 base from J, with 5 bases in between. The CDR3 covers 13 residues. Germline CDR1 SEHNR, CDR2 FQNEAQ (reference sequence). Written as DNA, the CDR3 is TGTGCCAGCAGCTTGGTCGGCACAGATACGCAGTATTTT. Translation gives CASSLVGTDTQYF.

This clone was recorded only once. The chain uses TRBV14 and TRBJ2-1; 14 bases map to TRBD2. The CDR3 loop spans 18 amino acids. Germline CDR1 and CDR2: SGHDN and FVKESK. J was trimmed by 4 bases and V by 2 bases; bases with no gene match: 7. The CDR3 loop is CASSQPTGTSGSYNEQFF. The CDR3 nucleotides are TGTGCCAGCAGCCAACCCACCGGGACTAGCGGGAGTTACAATGAGCAGTTCTTC.

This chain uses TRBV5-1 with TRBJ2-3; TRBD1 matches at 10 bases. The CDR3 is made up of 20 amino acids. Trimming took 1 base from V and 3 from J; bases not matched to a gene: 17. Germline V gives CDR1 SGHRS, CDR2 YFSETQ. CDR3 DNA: TGCGCCAGCAGCTTGAAGACCGGGACAGGGGTATTGTTTGGGACAGATACGCAGTATTTT. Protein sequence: CASSLKTGTGVLFGTDTQYF.

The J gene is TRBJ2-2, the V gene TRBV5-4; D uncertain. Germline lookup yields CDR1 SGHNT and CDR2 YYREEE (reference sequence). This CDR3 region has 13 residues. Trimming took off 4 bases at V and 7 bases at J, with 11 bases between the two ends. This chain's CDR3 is CASSQSRGGELFF. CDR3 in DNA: TGTGCCAGCAGCCAATCGCGCGGCGGGGAGCTGTTTTTT.

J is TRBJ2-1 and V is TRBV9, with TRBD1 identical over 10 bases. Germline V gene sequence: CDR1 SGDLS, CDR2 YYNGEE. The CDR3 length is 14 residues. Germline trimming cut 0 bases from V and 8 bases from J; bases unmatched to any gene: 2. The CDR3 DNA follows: TGTGCCAGCAGCGTAGTAGGGACAGGGGATGAGCAGTTCTTC. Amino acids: CASSVVGTGDEQFF.

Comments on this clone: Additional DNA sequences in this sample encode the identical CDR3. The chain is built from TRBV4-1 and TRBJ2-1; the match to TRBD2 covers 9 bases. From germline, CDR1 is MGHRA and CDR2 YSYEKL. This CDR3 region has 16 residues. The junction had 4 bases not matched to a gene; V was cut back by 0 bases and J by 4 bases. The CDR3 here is CASSQDGLAGYNEQFF. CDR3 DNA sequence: TGCGCCAGCAGCCAAGATGGGCTAGCGGGATACAATGAGCAGTTCTTC.